This TCR beta chain is drawn from a study of identical twins. This clonotype was counted a few times. cDNA molecules carried unique molecular identifiers, and template switching added a universal primer site. TCRdb processed the 5' RACE reads anew with MiXCR; each CDR3 protein has one entry. The sample holds a few hundred thousand distinct CDR3 sequences, roughly an eighth seen once. There are 17 residues in the CDR3. CDR1 SEHNR and CDR2 FQNEAQ come from the germline V gene (reference sequence). V was clipped by 5 bases and J by 4 bases, with 23 bases between them. This sample also belongs to another study, concerning yellow fever vaccine responses in identical twins.

This sequence joins TRBV7-9 and TRBJ1-2; no clear D. This receptor was taken from a woman between 18 and 29 years old in good health. Sequencing input: CD8+ T cells sorted from blood. CDR3 DNA: TGTGCCAGCAGCGCCCAACCCTGGACGGATTACCCCTATGGCTACACCTTC. Amino acids: CASSAQPWTDYPYGYTF.